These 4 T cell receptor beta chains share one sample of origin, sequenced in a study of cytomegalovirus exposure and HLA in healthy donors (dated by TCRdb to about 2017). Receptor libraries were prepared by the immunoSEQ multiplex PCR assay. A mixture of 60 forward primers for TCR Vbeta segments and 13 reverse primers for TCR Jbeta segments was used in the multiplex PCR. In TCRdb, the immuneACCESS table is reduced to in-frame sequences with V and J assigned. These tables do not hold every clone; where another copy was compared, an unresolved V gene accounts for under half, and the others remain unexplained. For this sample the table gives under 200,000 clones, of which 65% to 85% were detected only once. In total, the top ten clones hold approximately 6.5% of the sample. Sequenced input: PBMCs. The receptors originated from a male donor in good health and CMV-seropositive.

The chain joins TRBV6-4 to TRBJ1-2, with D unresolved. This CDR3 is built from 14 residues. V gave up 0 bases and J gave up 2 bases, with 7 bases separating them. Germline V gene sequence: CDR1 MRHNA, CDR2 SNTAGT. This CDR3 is CASSDSRGNYGYTF. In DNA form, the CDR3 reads TGTGCCAGCAGTGACTCCCGCGGGAACTATGGCTACACCTTC.

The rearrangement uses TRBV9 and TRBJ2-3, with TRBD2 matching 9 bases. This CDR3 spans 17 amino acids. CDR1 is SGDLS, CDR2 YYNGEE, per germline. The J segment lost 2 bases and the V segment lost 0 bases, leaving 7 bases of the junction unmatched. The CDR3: CASSVEDSGRPTDTQYF. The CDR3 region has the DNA TGTGCCAGCAGCGTAGAAGATAGCGGGAGACCCACAGATACGCAGTATTTT.

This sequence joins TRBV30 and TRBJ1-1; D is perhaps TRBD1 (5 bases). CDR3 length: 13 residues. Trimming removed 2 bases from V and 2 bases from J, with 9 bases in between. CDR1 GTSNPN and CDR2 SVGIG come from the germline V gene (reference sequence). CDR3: CAWSKRGNTEAFF. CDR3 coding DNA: TGTGCCTGGAGTAAAAGGGGAAACACTGAAGCTTTCTTT.

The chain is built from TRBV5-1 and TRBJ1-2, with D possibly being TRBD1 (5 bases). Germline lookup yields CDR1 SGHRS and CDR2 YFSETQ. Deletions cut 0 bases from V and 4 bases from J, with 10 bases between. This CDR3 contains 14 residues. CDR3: CASSLASDTYGYTF. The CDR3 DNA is TGCGCCAGCAGCTTGGCCTCGGACACCTATGGCTACACCTTC.